The 23 T cell receptor beta chains reported below all come from one sample, sequenced in a study of T cells expressing NK-cell markers. TCRdb reprocessed the 5' RACE reads; each CDR3 protein has one entry and no DNA is given. The sample shows some 600,000 distinct CDR3 sequences, and 3.5% to 4.5% sits with its ten largest clones. The material sequenced was blood T cells: a sorted CD56 or NKG2C T cell subset, CD4+ or CD8+ T cells, or bulk PBMC T cells (not recorded which). Every receptor here comes from a man between 18 and 29 years old in good health.

The gene calls are TRBV5-1 and TRBJ2-1; TCRdb selects TRBD2, and the lack of DNA leaves this call unchecked. Germline V gene sequence: CDR1 SGHRS, CDR2 YFSETQ. The CDR3 contains 16 residues. CDR3 in amino acids: CASSDGTFDSYNEQFF.

This sequence joins TRBV29-1 and TRBJ2-1; TCRdb's D call of TRBD2 is untestable without DNA. Germline CDR1 reads SQVTM; CDR2 reads ANQGSEA. The CDR3 covers 11 residues. The CDR3 protein is CSVDGGEVQFF.

This chain connects TRBV12-3 or TRBV12-4 to TRBJ1-5. The CDR3 length is 14 residues. The CDR3 sequence: CASSLTRVNQPQHF.

The rearrangement joins TRBV4-2 to TRBJ1-3; TCRdb gives TRBD1 as the D gene, but with no DNA this cannot be confirmed. The CDR3 is 16 amino acids. Germline CDR1 LGHNA, CDR2 YNFKEQ. Here the CDR3 reads CASSQENAGQENTIYF.

The chain uses TRBV6-2 or TRBV6-3 and TRBJ1-2. This CDR3 has 15 amino acids. Germline lookup yields CDR1 MNHEY and CDR2 SVGEGT. CDR3 loop: CASSYSGPPNYGYTF.

The chain employs TRBV28 and TRBJ2-7; the D gene TCRdb calls, TRBD2, cannot be checked with no DNA. From germline, CDR1 is MDHEN and CDR2 SYDVKM. This CDR3 has 14 residues. The CDR3 protein is CASSPLAGGIEQYF.

The rearrangement uses TRBV12-3 or TRBV12-4 and TRBJ2-3; TCRdb lists TRBD1, though no DNA is available to test this call. The CDR3 is 16 amino acids. Here the CDR3 reads CASSPLAAGRTDTQYF.

This sequence joins TRBV20-1 and TRBJ1-1; with no DNA, the TCRdb D assignment of TRBD1 cannot be verified. The CDR3 has 15 amino acids. Germline CDR1 is DFQATT and CDR2 is SNEGSKA (reference sequence). CDR3 sequence: CSASHLDRDGTEAFF.

The J gene is TRBJ2-7, the V gene TRBV7-2; without DNA, the TCRdb call of TRBD2 cannot be checked. Germline V gene sequence: CDR1 SGHTA, CDR2 FQGNSA. This CDR3 spans 13 amino acids. CDR3 loop: CASSLGPSGEQYF.

The chain couples TRBV12-3 or TRBV12-4 to TRBJ2-3; the TCRdb call, TRBD2, lacks DNA for checking. The CDR3 is 16 amino acids. This chain's CDR3 is CASSFPQMSSTDTQYF.

The genes are TRBV20-1 and TRBJ2-5; the TCRdb call, TRBD2, lacks DNA for checking. This CDR3 is 15 amino acids long. Germline V gene data show CDR1 as DFQATT and CDR2 as SNEGSKA (reference sequence). CDR3 sequence: CSASVGRVRQETQYF.

The genes are TRBV4-2 and TRBJ2-1. The CDR3 runs to 17 residues. Germline CDR1 LGHNA, CDR2 YNFKEQ. This chain's CDR3 is CASSQDGQKLGYNEQFF.

This chain links TRBV19 with TRBJ1-5. CDR3 length: 14 amino acids. CDR1 and CDR2 (germline): LNHDA, SQIVND (reference sequence). This CDR3 is CASSIAREGQPQHF.

This sequence joins TRBV7-2 and TRBJ2-2. Germline-derived CDR1 and CDR2 are SGHTA and FQGNSA. CDR3 size: 12 residues. CDR3 region: CASNSPPGELFF.

This chain connects TRBV27 to TRBJ2-3; TCRdb designates TRBD2, a call that cannot be tested without DNA. CDR3 length: 13 residues. Per germline, CDR1 MNHEY and CDR2 SMNVEV (reference sequence). Here the CDR3 reads CASKGLSTDTQYF.

This rearrangement joins TRBV12-3 or TRBV12-4 to TRBJ2-6. The CDR3 consists of 16 residues. The chain's CDR3 is CASSLSEQAGANVLTF.

V usage is TRBV19 and J usage is TRBJ1-5; TCRdb picks TRBD1, but there is no DNA to check that call. Germline V gene sequence: CDR1 LNHDA, CDR2 SQIVND (reference sequence). This CDR3 spans 13 amino acids. The CDR3: CASNERGVQPQHF.

The gene calls are TRBV7-2 and TRBJ2-1; with no DNA, the TCRdb D assignment of TRBD1 cannot be verified. Germline CDR1 is SGHTA and CDR2 is FQGNSA. The CDR3 has 14 amino acids. CDR3 sequence: CASSLNPQGSEQFF. Full variable domain (remainder filled in from reference TRBV7-2 and TRBJ2-1): GAGVSQSPSNKVTEKGKDVELRCDPISGHTALYWYRQSLGQGLEFLIYFQGNSAPDKSGLPSDRFSAERTGGSVSTLTIQRTQQEDSAVYLCASSLNPQGSEQFFGPGTRLTVL.

This chain links TRBV7-7 with TRBJ2-5; TCRdb's D call of TRBD1 is untestable without DNA. CDR3 length: 14 amino acids. Per germline, CDR1 SSHAT and CDR2 FNYEAQ (reference sequence). The CDR3 spells CASSSGSSQETQYF.

The chain employs TRBV5-1 and TRBJ2-1; TCRdb calls TRBD2, which cannot be checked without DNA. Germline assignment: CDR1 SGHRS and CDR2 YFSETQ. The CDR3 is 17 residues long. The CDR3 reads CASSLTGLAVSYNEQFF.

CDR3 sequence reads: CASSPGTGGTSGHYEQYF. The V call is TRBV4-3, the J call TRBJ2-7; TCRdb selects TRBD1, and the lack of DNA leaves this call unchecked. Per germline, CDR1 LGHNA and CDR2 YSLEER. The CDR3 has 18 amino acids.

The chain couples TRBV6-5 to TRBJ1-1. Germline lookup yields CDR1 MNHEY and CDR2 SVGAGI. CDR3 length: 15 residues. Here the CDR3 reads CASSYLGRGNTEAFF.

This chain connects TRBV2 to TRBJ2-7. The CDR3 has 13 amino acids. CDR1 SNHLY and CDR2 FYNNEI come from the germline V gene. The CDR3 is CASSLLGMYEQYF.